Listed here are 25 T cell receptor beta chains from one sample, sequenced in a study of blood T cells in healthy people across ages. The use of a sample-barcoded 5' primer and a J-beta primer mix characterized a second PCR of about 7 to 12 cycles. TCRdb ran MiXCR on the 5' RACE reads and lists one entry per CDR3 protein. The sample has roughly 2 million distinct CDR3 sequences; just under 50% are singletons. Sequenced input: blood. The source of these receptors is a woman in her thirties or forties in good health.

The chain uses TRBV6-1 and TRBJ2-1; 9 bases are a match to TRBD1. CDR3 size: 11 residues. Germline CDR1 is MNHNS and CDR2 is SASEGT. V lost 6 bases to trimming and J lost 12 bases; unmatched junction nucleotides: 3. The CDR3 sequence: CASRPGQGQFF. CDR3 sequence (DNA): TGTGCCAGCAGGCCGGGACAGGGGCAGTTCTTC.

This clonotype came up a few times. This rearrangement joins TRBV7-2 to TRBJ2-5; 14 positions agree with TRBD2. CDR1 SGHTA and CDR2 FQGNSA come from the germline V gene. CDR3 length: 16 amino acids. V trimming: 4 bases; J trimming: 1 base; junction bases outside the gene matches: 2. The CDR3, as DNA: TGTGCCAGCAGCTGGACTAGCGGGGGGACCCAAGAGACCCAGTACTTC. Its translation is CASSWTSGGTQETQYF.

The V call is TRBV4-3, the J call TRBJ2-1; the match to TRBD2 covers 11 bases. V gave up 3 bases and J gave up 2 bases; unmatched junction bases: 6. The CDR3 has 17 amino acids. The germline V gene encodes CDR1 LGHNA and CDR2 YSLEER. CDR3 sequence: CASSQRIAGGTYNEQFF. The CDR3 DNA follows: TGCGCCAGCAGCCAGAGAATAGCGGGGGGGACCTACAATGAGCAGTTCTTC.

This chain joins TRBV4-3 and TRBJ2-1; 8 bases are a match to TRBD1. This CDR3 is 18 amino acids long. Germline CDR1 LGHNA, CDR2 YSLEER. Unmatched junction bases numbered 9, after V lost 0 bases and J lost 2 bases. DNA of the CDR3: TGCGCCAGCAGCCAAGATAGGGCGACAGGGGAGCCCTACAATGAGCAGTTCTTC. This gives the protein CASSQDRATGEPYNEQFF.

The J gene is TRBJ2-6, the V gene TRBV20-1; possible D gene TRBD2, 6 bases. Trimming left V 6 bases short and J 2 bases short, with 20 bases between. CDR1 and CDR2 (germline): DFQATT, SNEGSKA (reference sequence). The CDR3 covers 17 residues. CDR3 residues: CSANSGGGKTGANVLTF. For the CDR3, the DNA is TGCAGTGCAAATAGCGGCGGCGGTAAGACTGGGGCCAACGTCCTGACTTTC.

This clonotype has only a few counts. The chain links TRBV5-4 to TRBJ2-3; D not certain. Trimming took 5 bases from V and 2 from J, leaving 15 bases between them. Per germline, CDR1 SGHNT and CDR2 YYREEE (reference sequence). The CDR3 is made up of 15 amino acids. The CDR3 nucleotides read TGTGCCAGCAGGCCGGACCTCGTCTTCACAGATACGCAGTATTTT. This codes for CASRPDLVFTDTQYF.

In this sample, this clonotype turned up a few times. V is TRBV4-3 and J is TRBJ1-2; TRBD1 is a possible D gene (6 bases). The V gene lost 0 bases and the J gene lost 2 bases, with 10 bases spanning the gap. From germline, CDR1 is LGHNA and CDR2 YSLEER. This CDR3 has 15 residues. The CDR3 DNA is TGCGCCAGCAGCCAAGATCAAACAGGGAACTATGGCTACACCTTC. Protein sequence: CASSQDQTGNYGYTF.

Note on this clonotype: One end of the junction varies from germline; a read error may be responsible. The rearrangement uses TRBV7-2 and TRBJ1-2, with 8 bases lining up with TRBD1. The V gene's germline CDR1 is SGHTA and CDR2 FQGNSA. The CDR3 runs to 14 residues. This CDR3 reads CASSLAGQGGGYTF. Written as DNA, the CDR3 is TGTGCCAGCAGTTTAGCTGGACAGGGTGGTGGCTACACCTTC.

This rearrangement joins TRBV11-2 to TRBJ2-5; possible D gene TRBD2, 6 bases. Trimming stripped 1 base from V and 5 bases from J, with 17 bases between. The germline CDR1 and CDR2 sequences are SGHAT and FQNNGV. CDR3 size: 16 residues. DNA of the CDR3: TGTGCCAGCAGCTTAGCTGGGGGGAACGTATTGGAGACCCAGTACTTC. This codes for CASSLAGGNVLETQYF.

The chain employs TRBV7-9 and TRBJ1-2; D is perhaps TRBD1 (6 bases). Germline V gene data show CDR1 as SEHNR and CDR2 as FQNEAQ (reference sequence). Trimming removed 5 bases at V and 4 bases at J, with 17 bases between. The CDR3 spans 15 residues. CDR3 bases: TGTGCCAGCAGCCCTCAAGGGGGGATAGTCTATGGCTACACCTTC. This gives the protein CASSPQGGIVYGYTF.

The rearrangement joins TRBV5-1 to TRBJ2-1; D uncertain. Trimming left V 4 bases short and J 6 bases short, with 14 bases between. The length of the CDR3 is 14 residues. Germline V gives CDR1 SGHRS, CDR2 YFSETQ. In nucleotides, the CDR3 is TGCGCCAGCAGCATAGAAAGTTTCCCCAATGAGCAGTTCTTC. It is translated as CASSIESFPNEQFF.

V and J are TRBV3-1 and TRBJ2-1, with TRBD2 identical over 9 bases. In germline, CDR1 is LGHDT, CDR2 YNNKEL (reference sequence). The CDR3 contains 15 residues. Trimming at V came to 1 base and at J to 13 bases, leaving 11 bases not matched to a gene. In nucleotides, the CDR3 is TGTGCCAGCAGCCAAGTATCTGGTAGCGGGGGCCTCCAGTTCTTC. This encodes CASSQVSGSGGLQFF.

V usage is TRBV4-1 and J usage is TRBJ2-1; D is undetermined. Germline lookup yields CDR1 MGHRA and CDR2 YSYEKL. There are 12 residues in the CDR3. V was pared by 2 bases and J by 4 bases, with 3 bases between. The CDR3 nucleotides read TGCGCCAGCAGCCAACAATACAATGAGCAGTTCTTC. Its translation is CASSQQYNEQFF.

The chain employs TRBV12-5 and TRBJ2-1, with D tentatively TRBD1 (5 bases). V was trimmed by 4 bases and J by 3 bases, leaving 7 bases between them. Germline V gene data show CDR1 as LGHNT and CDR2 as FRNRAP. The CDR3 spans 13 residues. The DNA of the CDR3 is TGTGCTAGTGGTTCAGGGCTCTACAATGAGCAGTTCTTC. The encoded protein is CASGSGLYNEQFF.

The rearrangement joins TRBV6-5 to TRBJ1-2, with a possible D match to TRBD1 (5 bases). The V end was cut by 3 bases, the J end by 8 bases, with 16 bases between. This CDR3 spans 14 amino acids. Per the germline V gene, CDR1 is MNHEY and CDR2 is SVGAGI. The CDR3 DNA reads as TGTGCCAGCAGTTATACGGACATCTCGGGGGGCTACACCTTC. This codes for CASSYTDISGGYTF.

This clonotype was counted a single time. This chain joins TRBV29-1 and TRBJ1-1, with D perhaps TRBD1 (6 bases). The CDR3 loop spans 15 amino acids. Germline values: CDR1 SQVTM, CDR2 ANQGSEA. V was clipped by 7 bases and J by 0 bases, with 18 bases between them. The CDR3 region is CSAATPDRLNTEAFF. CDR3 nucleotides: TGCAGCGCCGCGACGCCTGACAGGCTGAACACTGAAGCTTTCTTT.

The chain links TRBV7-2 to TRBJ2-3; D is ambiguous. The germline V and J ends were trimmed by 1 base and 4 bases, with 9 bases remaining between them. The CDR3 length is 14 residues. Germline lookup yields CDR1 SGHTA and CDR2 FQGNSA. The CDR3 loop is CASSLGWQADTQYF. CDR3 coding DNA: TGTGCCAGCAGCTTAGGCTGGCAGGCAGATACGCAGTATTTT.

Of note for this clonotype: A much larger clone lies one base from this, so it may be a read error. The chain carries TRBV5-1 and TRBJ2-5; 8 positions match TRBD1. The J call is uncertain, as TRBJ2-7 better fits the DNA end. Germline CDR1 reads SGHRS; CDR2 reads YFSETQ. The CDR3 contains 15 residues. In DNA form, the CDR3 reads TGCGCCGGCAGCCGGGGGACAGGCGATGCCTACGAGCAGTACTTC. Translation gives CAGSRGTGDAYEQYF.

J is TRBJ2-7 and V is TRBV4-1; tentative D call: TRBD2 (7 bases). The assigned J gene may be wrong: the sequence end matches TRBJ2-5 better. Germline CDR1 reads MGHRA; CDR2 reads YSYEKL. The CDR3 has 15 amino acids. CDR3 region: CASSQEFGGRGTQYF. The CDR3 DNA sequence: TGCGCCAGCAGCCAAGAATTCGGGGGGCGGGGGACCCAGTACTTC.

J is TRBJ2-7 and V is TRBV7-9; 7 bases align to TRBD1. The CDR3 is 14 amino acids. The ends lost 5 bases at V and 2 bases at J; junction bases unmatched: 6. Per germline, CDR1 SEHNR and CDR2 FQNEAQ (reference sequence). The CDR3, as DNA: TGTGCCAGCAGCCGTACCACAGGGGCCTACGAGCAGTACTTC. Translating it yields CASSRTTGAYEQYF.

The chain combines TRBV6-5 with TRBJ1-1, with a weak D call TRBD1 (5 bases). V was trimmed by 2 bases and J by 8 bases, leaving 18 bases between them. The CDR3 extends over 15 amino acids. Germline V gives CDR1 MNHEY, CDR2 SVGAGI. The CDR3 is CASSYATGPNGEAFF. The CDR3 region has the DNA TGTGCCAGCAGTTACGCTACAGGCCCGAATGGGGAAGCTTTCTTT.

V usage is TRBV20-1 and J usage is TRBJ1-5; no reliable D call. The germline CDR1 and CDR2 sequences are DFQATT and SNEGSKA (reference sequence). V gave up 5 bases and J gave up 6 bases, with 14 bases separating them. The CDR3 runs to 13 residues. CDR3 protein: CSADGRDGQPQHF. The CDR3 DNA sequence: TGCAGTGCTGACGGACGGGATGGTCAGCCCCAGCATTTT.

This clonotype was seen a few times. This chain uses TRBV29-1 with TRBJ2-1; possible D gene TRBD2, 5 bases. CDR1 is SQVTM and CDR2 is ANQGSEA in the germline V gene. Trimming cost V 1 base and J 4 bases, with 14 bases left between them. There are 15 residues in the CDR3. The CDR3 here is CSVEGGEGRYNEQFF. CDR3 sequence (DNA): TGCAGCGTTGAAGGGGGAGAGGGAAGGTACAATGAGCAGTTCTTC.

This clonotype was seen more than once but under ten times. DNA for the CDR3: TGTGCCAGCAGTTACTCGGGACAGAGGAATCAGCCCCAGCATTTT. Translating it yields CASSYSGQRNQPQHF. V usage is TRBV6-5 and J usage is TRBJ1-5, with 7 bases fitting TRBD1. The germline gives CDR1 MNHEY, CDR2 SVGAGI. The CDR3 consists of 15 residues. J was trimmed by 4 bases and V by 0 bases; bases with no gene match: 3.

The chain carries TRBV29-1 and TRBJ2-7; unclear D gene. CDR1 is SQVTM and CDR2 is ANQGSEA in the germline V gene. This CDR3 has 9 amino acids. Trimming shortened V by 7 bases and J by 11 bases, and 12 bases separated the two germline ends. The CDR3 nucleotides read TGCAGCGGCCGCGGTGAGGAGTACTTC. This encodes CSGRGEEYF.